The next 9 T cell receptor beta chains were all read from a single sample in a study of blood T cells in healthy people across ages. The authors ran a second PCR of roughly 6 to 12 cycles using a sample-barcoded 5' primer and a J-beta primer mix. MiXCR, run by TCRdb on the 5' RACE reads, gives a single entry per CDR3 protein. The sample shows roughly 1,800,000 distinct CDR3 sequences, about 50% of them seen only once. The sample consisted of blood. These receptors were obtained from a woman in her thirties or forties in good health.

The chain is built from TRBV7-2 and TRBJ2-5, with D tentatively TRBD1 or TRBD2 (5 bases each). There are 17 residues in the CDR3. Germline-derived CDR1 and CDR2 are SGHTA and FQGNSA. Trimming removed 2 bases at V and 7 bases at J, with 23 bases between. CDR3 sequence (DNA): TGTGCCAGCAGCTTAAATGCTGCCCAATATATGAGGGGGACCCAGTACTTC. Translation: CASSLNAAQYMRGTQYF.

A single count supports this clonotype. The V call is TRBV6-7, the J call TRBJ2-7; tentative D call: TRBD1 (6 bases). TRBV6-7 is reported as an ORF; its role is uncertain. The length of the CDR3 is 12 residues. The ends were cut back, 9 bases at V and 6 bases at J, with 15 bases in the middle. CDR3 sequence (DNA): TGTGCCAGGGGGGACACGGTTATCGAGCAGTACTTC. Its protein product is CARGDTVIEQYF.

The CDR3 region has the DNA TGTGCCAGCAGCACTTACAGGGGTAGGGTGAACACTGAAGCTTTCTTT. Protein sequence: CASSTYRGRVNTEAFF. This chain uses TRBV13 with TRBJ1-1; 7 nucleotides match TRBD1. Germline-derived CDR1 and CDR2 are PRHDT and FYEKMQ (reference sequence). J was trimmed by 0 bases and V by 5 bases; bases with no gene match: 9. The CDR3 is 16 amino acids.

The chain has TRBV20-1 and TRBJ2-1, with 12 positions matching TRBD2. CDR1 is DFQATT and CDR2 is SNEGSKA in the germline V gene (reference sequence). CDR3 length: 14 amino acids. J was trimmed by 5 bases and V by 6 bases; bases with no gene match: 5. This CDR3 is CSAPWTSGNNEQFF. CDR3 sequence (DNA): TGCAGTGCCCCCTGGACTAGCGGGAACAATGAGCAGTTCTTC.

This clonotype appeared a single time. This rearrangement joins TRBV27 to TRBJ1-2; possibly TRBD1 for D (5 bases). This CDR3 has 15 residues. CDR1 MNHEY and CDR2 SMNVEV come from the germline V gene (reference sequence). The V end lost 2 bases, the J end lost 3 bases, and 13 bases lay between the germline ends. The CDR3 reads CASSLMRQPYYGYTF. The CDR3 DNA sequence: TGTGCCAGCAGTTTAATGAGACAGCCATACTATGGCTACACCTTC.

V and J are TRBV27 and TRBJ2-7; D is unresolved. The CDR3 is 15 residues long. Germline values: CDR1 MNHEY, CDR2 SMNVEV (reference sequence). V was trimmed by 8 bases and J by 7 bases, leaving 24 bases between them. The CDR3: CASQPVTSRLGEQYF. CDR3 nucleotide sequence: TGTGCCAGCCAGCCAGTAACCTCGCGCCTGGGGGAGCAGTACTTC.

CDR3 loop: CASSPTSGYAYNEQFF. The CDR3 DNA reads TGTGCCAGCAGTCCTACTAGCGGCTACGCCTACAATGAGCAGTTCTTC. This chain links TRBV6-5 with TRBJ2-1, with 8 bases that match TRBD2. Unmatched junction bases numbered 8, after V lost 5 bases and J lost 2 bases. Germline V gene lookup returns CDR1 MNHEY and CDR2 SVGAGI. This CDR3 has 16 residues.

The table lists this clonotype with a few counts. The gene calls are TRBV11-2 and TRBJ2-4; 8 bases map to TRBD1. The CDR3 contains 15 residues. Germline V gene data show CDR1 as SGHAT and CDR2 as FQNNGV. Trimming removed 5 bases from V and 9 bases from J; junction bases left unmatched: 12. The CDR3 region is CASSVPGTGHPIQYF. The CDR3 DNA reads TGTGCCAGCAGCGTACCCGGGACAGGTCACCCCATTCAGTACTTC.

The chain couples TRBV7-8 to TRBJ2-6; no definite D call. Germline CDR1 reads SGHVS; CDR2 reads FQNEAQ. The CDR3 is 19 amino acids. V lost 1 base to trimming and J lost 0 bases, with 16 bases between them. This chain's CDR3 is CASSLVAQRVNSGANVLTF. CDR3 DNA sequence: TGTGCCAGCAGCTTAGTTGCCCAGCGCGTTAACTCTGGGGCCAACGTCCTGACTTTC.